This T cell receptor beta chain was obtained from a study of shared clonotypes between healthy human individuals. Partitioning of CD4+ cells yielded a CD45RA+ naive subset and a CD45RA-negative memory subset. Profiled with immunoSEQ multiplex PCR; TCRdb holds only in-frame clones, not every one. The sample consists of a few million clones, 85% to 95% of them appearing once. General study results and limits: With few donors, the genetic and exposure-history diversity represented was limited. Sampling involved blood alone; tissue repertoires likely differ. Estimated richness values were generally larger in naive subsets than in memory subsets.

V was cut by 4 bases and J by 0 bases, with 11 bases left in between. The CDR3 contains 15 residues. The germline CDR1 and CDR2 sequences are SGHTS and YDEGEE. This clone was counted once. The antigen is not known. The TCR originated in a man younger than 35 in good health. Some clones in this sample may be carry-over from other donors' samples. The chain carries TRBV5-8 and TRBJ1-5; D gene uncertain. The sequenced material came from naive CD4+ T cells from PBMCs. Subset reported: CD45RA+ positively selected. The DNA of the CDR3 is TGTGCCAGCAGCGCCCGGACTTATAGCAATCAGCCCCAGCATTTT. Residues: CASSARTYSNQPQHF. Full variable domain (outside the CDR3, taken from reference TRBV5-8 and TRBJ1-5): EAGVTQSPTHLIKTRGQQATLRCSPISGHTSVYWYQQALGLGLQFLLWYDEGEERNRGNFPPRFSGRQFPNYSSELNVNALELEDSALYLCASSARTYSNQPQHFGDGTRLSIL.